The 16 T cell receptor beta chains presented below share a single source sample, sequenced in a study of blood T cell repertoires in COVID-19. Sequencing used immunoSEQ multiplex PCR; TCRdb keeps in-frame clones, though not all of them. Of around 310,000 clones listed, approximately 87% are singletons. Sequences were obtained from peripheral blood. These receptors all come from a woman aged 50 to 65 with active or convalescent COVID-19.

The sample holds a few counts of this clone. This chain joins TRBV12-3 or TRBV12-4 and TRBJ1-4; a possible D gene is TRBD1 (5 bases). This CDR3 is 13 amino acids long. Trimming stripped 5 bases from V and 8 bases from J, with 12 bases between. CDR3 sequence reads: CASSAGLSEKLFF. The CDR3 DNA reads TGTGCCAGCAGTGCGGGACTCTCCGAAAAACTGTTTTTT.

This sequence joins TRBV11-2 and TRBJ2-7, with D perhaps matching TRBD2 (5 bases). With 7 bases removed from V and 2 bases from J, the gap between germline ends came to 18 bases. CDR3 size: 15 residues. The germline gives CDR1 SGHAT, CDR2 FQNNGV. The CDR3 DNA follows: TGTGCCAGCACCAGCCCAGTCGGGGAAGCCTACGAGCAGTACTTC. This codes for CASTSPVGEAYEQYF. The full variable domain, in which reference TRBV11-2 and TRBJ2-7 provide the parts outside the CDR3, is EAGVAQSPRYKIIEKRQSVAFWCNPISGHATLYWYQQILGQGPKLLIQFQNNGVVDDSQLPKDRFSAERLKGVDSTLKIQPAKLEDSAVYLCASTSPVGEAYEQYFGPGTRLTVT.

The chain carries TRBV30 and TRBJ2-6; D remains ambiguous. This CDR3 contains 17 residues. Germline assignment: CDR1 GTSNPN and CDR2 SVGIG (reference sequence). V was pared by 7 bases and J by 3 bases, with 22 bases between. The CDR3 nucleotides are TGTGCCTCGCTAGGTGGAGCCTCGACGCTTGGGGCCAACGTCCTGACTTTC. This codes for CASLGGASTLGANVLTF.

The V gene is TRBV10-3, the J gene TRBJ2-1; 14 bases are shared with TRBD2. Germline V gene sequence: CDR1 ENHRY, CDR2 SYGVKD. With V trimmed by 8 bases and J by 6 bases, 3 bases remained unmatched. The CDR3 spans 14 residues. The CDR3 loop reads CAIGTSGSRNEQFF. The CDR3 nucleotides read TGTGCCATCGGGACTAGCGGGAGTCGCAATGAGCAGTTCTTC.

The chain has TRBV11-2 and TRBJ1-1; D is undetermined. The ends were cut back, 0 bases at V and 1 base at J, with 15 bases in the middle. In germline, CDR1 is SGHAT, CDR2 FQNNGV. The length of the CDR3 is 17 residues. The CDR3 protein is CASSLDRSFRENTEAFF. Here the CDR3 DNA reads TGTGCCAGCAGCTTAGATCGGAGTTTTCGGGAGAACACTGAAGCTTTCTTT.

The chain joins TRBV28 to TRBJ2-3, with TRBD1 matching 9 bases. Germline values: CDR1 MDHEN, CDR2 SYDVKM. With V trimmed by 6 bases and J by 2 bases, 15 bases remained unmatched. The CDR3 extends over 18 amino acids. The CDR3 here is CASSRPSTGGDYTDTQYF. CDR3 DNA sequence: TGTGCCAGCAGCCGCCCTTCGACAGGGGGGGACTACACAGATACGCAGTATTTT.

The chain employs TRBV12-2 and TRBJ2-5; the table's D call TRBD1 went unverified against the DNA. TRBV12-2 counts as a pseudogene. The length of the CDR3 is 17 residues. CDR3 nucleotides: TGTGCAAGTCGCACGCCGGAGACAGGGGACATCCAAGAGACCCAGTACTTC. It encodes CASRTPETGDIQETQYF.

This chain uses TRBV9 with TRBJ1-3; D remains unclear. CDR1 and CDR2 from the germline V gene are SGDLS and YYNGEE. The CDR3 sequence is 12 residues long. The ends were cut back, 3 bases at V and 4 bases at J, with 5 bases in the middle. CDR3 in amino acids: CASSGLGNTIYF. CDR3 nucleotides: TGTGCCAGCAGCGGTCTAGGAAACACCATATATTTT.

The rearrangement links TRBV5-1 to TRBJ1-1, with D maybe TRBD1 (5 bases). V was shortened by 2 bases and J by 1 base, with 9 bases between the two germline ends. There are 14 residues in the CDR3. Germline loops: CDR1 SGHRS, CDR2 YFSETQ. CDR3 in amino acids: CASSFPDRNTEAFF. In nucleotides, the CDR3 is TGCGCCAGCAGCTTCCCCGACAGGAACACTGAAGCTTTCTTT. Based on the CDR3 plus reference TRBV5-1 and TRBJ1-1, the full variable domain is KAGVTQTPRYLIKTRGQQVTLSCSPISGHRSVSWYQQTPGQGLQFLFEYFSETQRNKGNFPGRFSGRQFSNSRSEMNVSTLELGDSALYLCASSFPDRNTEAFFGQGTRLTVV.

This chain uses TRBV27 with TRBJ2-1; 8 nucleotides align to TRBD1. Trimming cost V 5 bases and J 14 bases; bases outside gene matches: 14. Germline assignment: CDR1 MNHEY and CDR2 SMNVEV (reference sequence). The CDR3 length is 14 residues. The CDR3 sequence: CASSGSGGSRPEFF. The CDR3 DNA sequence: TGTGCCAGCAGTGGATCAGGGGGCTCGCGACCCGAGTTCTTC.

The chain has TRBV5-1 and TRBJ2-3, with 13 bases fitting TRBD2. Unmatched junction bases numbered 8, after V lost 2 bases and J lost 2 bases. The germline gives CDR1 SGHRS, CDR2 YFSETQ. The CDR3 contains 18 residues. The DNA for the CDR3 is TGCGCCAGCAGCTTCGGACTAGCGGGAGCGATTTACACAGATACGCAGTATTTT. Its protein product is CASSFGLAGAIYTDTQYF.

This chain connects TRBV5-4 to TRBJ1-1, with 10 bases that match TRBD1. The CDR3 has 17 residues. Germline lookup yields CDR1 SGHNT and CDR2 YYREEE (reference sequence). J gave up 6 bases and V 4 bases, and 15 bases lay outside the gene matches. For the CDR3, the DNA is TGTGCCAGCAGCACCTACAGGGGGACAGGGGCGGGCGCTGAAGCTTTCTTT. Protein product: CASSTYRGTGAGAEAFF.

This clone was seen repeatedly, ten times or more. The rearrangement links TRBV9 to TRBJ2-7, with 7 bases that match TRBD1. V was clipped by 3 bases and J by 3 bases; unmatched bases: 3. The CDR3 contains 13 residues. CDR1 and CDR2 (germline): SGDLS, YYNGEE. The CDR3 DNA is TGTGCCAGCAGCGCCAGGGACAGCTACGAGCAGTACTTC. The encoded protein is CASSARDSYEQYF. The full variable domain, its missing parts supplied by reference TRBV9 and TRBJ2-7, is DSGVTQTPKHLITATGQRVTLRCSPRSGDLSVYWYQQSLDQGLQFLIQYYNGEERAKGNILERFSAQQFPDLHSELNLSSLELGDSALYFCASSARDSYEQYFGPGTRLTVT.

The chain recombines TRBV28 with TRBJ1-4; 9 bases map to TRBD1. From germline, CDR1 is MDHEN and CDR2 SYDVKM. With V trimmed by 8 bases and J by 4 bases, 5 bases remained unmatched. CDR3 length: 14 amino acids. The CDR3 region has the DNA TGTGCCAGCCTAATGGACAGGGGTAATGAAAAACTGTTTTTT. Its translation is CASLMDRGNEKLFF.

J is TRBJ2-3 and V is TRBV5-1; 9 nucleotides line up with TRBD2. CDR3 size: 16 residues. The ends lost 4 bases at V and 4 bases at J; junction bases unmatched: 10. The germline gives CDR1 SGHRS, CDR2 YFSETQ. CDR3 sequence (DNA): TGCGCCAGCAGCATAAATAGCGGGAGAAACCCAGATACGCAGTATTTT. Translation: CASSINSGRNPDTQYF.

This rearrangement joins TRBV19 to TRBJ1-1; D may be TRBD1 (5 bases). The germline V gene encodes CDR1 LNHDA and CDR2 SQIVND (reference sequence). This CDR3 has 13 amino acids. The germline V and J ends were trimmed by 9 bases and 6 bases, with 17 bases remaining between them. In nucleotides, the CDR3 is TGTGCCAGCTTTGGGGGAGGAGAGGCTGAAGCTTTCTTT. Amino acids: CASFGGGEAEAFF. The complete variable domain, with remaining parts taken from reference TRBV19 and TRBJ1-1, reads DGGITQSPKYLFRKEGQNVTLSCEQNLNHDAMYWYRQDPGQGLRLIYYSQIVNDFQKGDIAEGYSVSREKKESFPLTVTSAQKNPTAFYLCASFGGGEAEAFFGQGTRLTVV.